This TCR beta chain came from a study of spatial heterogeneity in lung cancer. MiXCR, applied by TCRdb to the 5' RACE reads, yields one record per CDR3 protein. The sample lists about 22,000 distinct CDR3 sequences, about 4.9% occurring once. Germline CDR1 and CDR2: MNHEY and SMNVEV (reference sequence). The ends lost 5 bases at V and 4 bases at J; junction bases unmatched: 7. This CDR3 has 15 amino acids. As for time point: sample taken at primary tumor resection. Whole RNA came from tumor, nontumor lung or frozen PBMC and was sequenced without being sorted. 72 TRACERx patients with early, untreated non-small cell lung cancer donated samples.

The sample was PBMCs, taken at surgery. The chain is built from TRBV27 and TRBJ1-4; 7 nucleotides line up with TRBD1. The receptor was isolated from a male donor with early-stage non-small cell lung cancer. CDR3 protein: CASSPTGVYNEKLFF. CDR3 bases: TGTGCCAGCAGTCCAACAGGGGTCTATAATGAAAAACTGTTTTTT.